Given below is one TCR beta chain in context. Its cognate antigen is unknown. This record comes from a study of T cell responses to AZD1222 COVID-19 vaccine. The germline CDR1 and CDR2 sequences are SQVTM and ANQGSEA. The ends lost 7 bases at V and 5 bases at J; junction bases unmatched: 7. This CDR3 contains 12 residues. Study outcomes and limitations: Repertoire sampling occurred only after the peak T cell response. In a largely white British group with more females than males, clonal diversity was possibly underestimated.

Sequenced by immunoSEQ multiplex PCR; TCRdb stores in-frame clones only, minus some. The table lists tens of thousands of clones, approximately 80% of them singletons. This clonotype originated in an adult who received the AZD1222 COVID-19 vaccine. This chain uses TRBV29-1 with TRBJ1-1; 7 nucleotides align to TRBD1. The material sequenced was peripheral blood, taken 28 days after the second AZD1222 dose. This CDR3 is CSARGRGTEAFF. The CDR3 DNA follows: TGCAGCGCCAGGGGCAGGGGGACTGAAGCTTTCTTT.